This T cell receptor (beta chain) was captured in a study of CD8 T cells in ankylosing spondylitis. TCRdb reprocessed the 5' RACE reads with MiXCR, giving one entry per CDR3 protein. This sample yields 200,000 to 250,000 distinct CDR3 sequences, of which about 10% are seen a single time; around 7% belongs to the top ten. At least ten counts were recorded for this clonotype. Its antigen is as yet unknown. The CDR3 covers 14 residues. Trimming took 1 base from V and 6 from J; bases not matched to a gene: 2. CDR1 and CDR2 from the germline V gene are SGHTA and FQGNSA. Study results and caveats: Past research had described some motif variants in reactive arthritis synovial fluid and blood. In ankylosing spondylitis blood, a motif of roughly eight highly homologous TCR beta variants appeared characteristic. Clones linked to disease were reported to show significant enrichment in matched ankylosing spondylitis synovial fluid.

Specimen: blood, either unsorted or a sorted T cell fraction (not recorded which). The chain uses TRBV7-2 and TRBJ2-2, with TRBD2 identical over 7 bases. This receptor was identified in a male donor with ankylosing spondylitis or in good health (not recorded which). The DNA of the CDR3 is TGTGCCAGCAGCTTAGTCCTAGCGGCCGGGGAGCTGTTTTTT. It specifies CASSLVLAAGELFF.